This T cell receptor (beta chain) originates from a study of T cell responses to AZD1222 COVID-19 vaccine. Profiling relied on immunoSEQ multiplex PCR, and the TCRdb table lists in-frame clones only, not all of them. The table shows about 160,000 clones, with over 75% occurring only once. The J segment lost 10 bases and the V segment lost 0 bases, leaving 5 bases of the junction unmatched. The CDR3 sequence is 15 residues long. Germline V gene data show CDR1 as SGHNT and CDR2 as YYREEE (reference sequence). This sequence was found in an adult in good health. The starting material was peripheral blood, obtained on day 0 of AZD1222 vaccination. The chain employs TRBV5-4 and TRBJ1-6; 9 nucleotides agree with TRBD1. CDR3 protein: CASSLGRTGESPLHF. CDR3 bases: TGTGCCAGCAGCTTGGGGCGGACAGGGGAGTCACCCCTCCACTTT. Filled out from reference TRBV5-4 and TRBJ1-6, the complete variable domain reads ETGVTQSPTHLIKTRGQQVTLRCSSQSGHNTVSWYQQALGQGPQFIFQYYREEENGRGNFPPRFSGLQFPNYSSELNVNALELDDSALYLCASSLGRTGESPLHFGNGTRLTVT.